This T cell receptor (beta chain) was sequenced in a study of T cell responses to AZD1222 COVID-19 vaccine. General study findings and limits: Most donors were white British, females outnumbered males, and clonal diversity was possibly underestimated.

A remark on this clone: The antigen is not known.

V was shortened by 5 bases and J by 4 bases, with 15 bases between the two germline ends. This CDR3 spans 15 amino acids. The V gene's germline CDR1 is SEHNR and CDR2 FQNEAQ (reference sequence). TCRdb keeps only in-frame clones here, not all; method: immunoSEQ multiplex PCR. The sample has approximately 180,000 clones; more than 80% are singletons. The J gene is TRBJ2-1, the V gene TRBV7-9, with D unclear. The specimen was peripheral blood, collected on day 0 of AZD1222 vaccination. The origin of this receptor is an adult in good health. The DNA for the CDR3 is TGTGCCAGCAGCCCAGGAAGGTCAAGATACAATGAGCAGTTCTTC. Protein product: CASSPGRSRYNEQFF.